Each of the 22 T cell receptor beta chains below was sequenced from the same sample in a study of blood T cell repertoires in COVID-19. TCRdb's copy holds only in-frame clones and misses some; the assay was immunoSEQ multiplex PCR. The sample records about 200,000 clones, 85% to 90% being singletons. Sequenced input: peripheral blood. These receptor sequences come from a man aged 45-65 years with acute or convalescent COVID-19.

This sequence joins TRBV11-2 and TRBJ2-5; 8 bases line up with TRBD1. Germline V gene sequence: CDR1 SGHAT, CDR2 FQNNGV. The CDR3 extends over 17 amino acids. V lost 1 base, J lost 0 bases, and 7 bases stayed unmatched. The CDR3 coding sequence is TGTGCCAGCAGCTTAGGGGACAGGTTAGCTTACCAAGAGACCCAGTACTTC. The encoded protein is CASSLGDRLAYQETQYF.

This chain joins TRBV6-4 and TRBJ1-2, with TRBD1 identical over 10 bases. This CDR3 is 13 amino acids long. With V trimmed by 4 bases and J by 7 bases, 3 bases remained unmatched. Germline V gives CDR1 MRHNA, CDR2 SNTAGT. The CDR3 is CASSARDRGGYTF. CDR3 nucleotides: TGTGCCAGCAGTGCCCGGGACAGGGGTGGCTACACCTTC.

CDR3 sequence: CAISDGTERPYEQYF. In nucleotides, the CDR3 is TGTGCCATCAGTGATGGGACAGAAAGACCCTACGAGCAGTACTTC. The chain couples TRBV10-3 to TRBJ2-7, with TRBD1 matching 7 bases. Unmatched junction bases numbered 7, after V lost 3 bases and J lost 2 bases. CDR3 length: 15 amino acids. Germline CDR1 ENHRY, CDR2 SYGVKD.

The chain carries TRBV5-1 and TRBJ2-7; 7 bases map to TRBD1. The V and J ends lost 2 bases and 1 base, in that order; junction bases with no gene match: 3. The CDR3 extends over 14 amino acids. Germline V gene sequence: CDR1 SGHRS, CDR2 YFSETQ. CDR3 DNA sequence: TGCGCCAGCAGCTTAACAGGGGTATCCTACGAGCAGTACTTC. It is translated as CASSLTGVSYEQYF.

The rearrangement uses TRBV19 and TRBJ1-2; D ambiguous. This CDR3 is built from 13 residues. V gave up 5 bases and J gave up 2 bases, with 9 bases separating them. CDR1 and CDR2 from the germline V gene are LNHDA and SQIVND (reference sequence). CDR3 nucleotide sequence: TGTGCCAGTAGTCTGGAGACCAACTATGGCTACACCTTC. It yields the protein CASSLETNYGYTF.

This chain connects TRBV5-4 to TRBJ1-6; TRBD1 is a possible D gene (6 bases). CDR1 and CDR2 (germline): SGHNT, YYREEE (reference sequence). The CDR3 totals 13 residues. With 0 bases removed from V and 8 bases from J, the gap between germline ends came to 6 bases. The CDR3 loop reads CASSLDRDSPLHF. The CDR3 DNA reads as TGTGCCAGCAGCTTGGACAGGGATTCACCCCTCCACTTT.

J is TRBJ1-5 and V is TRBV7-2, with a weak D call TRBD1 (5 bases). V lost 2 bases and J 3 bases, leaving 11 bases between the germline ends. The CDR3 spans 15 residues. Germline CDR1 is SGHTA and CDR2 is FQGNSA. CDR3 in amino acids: CASSLHGTSNQPQHF. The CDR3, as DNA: TGTGCCAGCAGCTTACATGGGACTTCCAATCAGCCCCAGCATTTT.

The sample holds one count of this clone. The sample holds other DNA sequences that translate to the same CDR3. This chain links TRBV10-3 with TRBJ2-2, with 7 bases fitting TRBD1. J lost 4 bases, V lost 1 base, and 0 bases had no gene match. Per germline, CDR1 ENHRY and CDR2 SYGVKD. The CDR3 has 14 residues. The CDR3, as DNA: TGTGCCATCAGTGAGTGGGACAGCACCGGGGAGCTGTTTTTT. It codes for CAISEWDSTGELFF.

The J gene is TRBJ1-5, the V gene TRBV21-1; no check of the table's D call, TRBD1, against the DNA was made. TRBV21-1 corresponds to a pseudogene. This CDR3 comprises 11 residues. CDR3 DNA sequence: TGTGCCAGCAACGACAGAACGCCCCAGCATTTT. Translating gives CASNDRTPQHF.

The CDR3 nucleotides are TGTGCCAGTAGTATAGACGGGGGGACTTACAATGAGCAGTTCTTC. This encodes CASSIDGGTYNEQFF. The rearrangement joins TRBV19 to TRBJ2-1; TRBD2 matches at 7 bases. Germline-derived CDR1 and CDR2 are LNHDA and SQIVND (reference sequence). This CDR3 region has 15 residues. V lost 0 bases and J lost 4; bases outside the gene matches: 3.

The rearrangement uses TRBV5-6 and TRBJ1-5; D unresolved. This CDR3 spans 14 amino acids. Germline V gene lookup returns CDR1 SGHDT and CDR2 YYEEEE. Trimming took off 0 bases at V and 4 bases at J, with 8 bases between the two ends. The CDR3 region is CASSLGQINQPQHF. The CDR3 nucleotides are TGTGCCAGCAGCTTGGGTCAGATTAATCAGCCCCAGCATTTT.

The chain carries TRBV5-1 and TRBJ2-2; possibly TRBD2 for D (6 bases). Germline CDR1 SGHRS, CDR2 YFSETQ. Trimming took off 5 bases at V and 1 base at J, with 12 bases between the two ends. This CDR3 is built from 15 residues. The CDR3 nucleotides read TGCGCCAGCAGTTCCGGGACTTTGAACACCGGGGAGCTGTTTTTT. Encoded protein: CASSSGTLNTGELFF.

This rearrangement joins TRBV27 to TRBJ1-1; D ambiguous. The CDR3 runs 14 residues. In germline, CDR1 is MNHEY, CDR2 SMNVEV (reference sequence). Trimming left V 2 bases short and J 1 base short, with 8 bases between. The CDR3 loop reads CASSLRVKNTEAFF. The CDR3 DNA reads TGTGCCAGCAGTTTACGGGTGAAGAACACTGAAGCTTTCTTT.

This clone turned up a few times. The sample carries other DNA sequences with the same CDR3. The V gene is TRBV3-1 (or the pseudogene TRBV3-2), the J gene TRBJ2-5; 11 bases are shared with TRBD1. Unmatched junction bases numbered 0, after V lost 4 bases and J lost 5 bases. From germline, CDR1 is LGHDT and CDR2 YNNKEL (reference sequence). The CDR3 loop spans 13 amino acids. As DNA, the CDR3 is TGTGCCAGCAGCCGGGACAGGGGGGAGACCCAGTACTTC. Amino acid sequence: CASSRDRGETQYF.

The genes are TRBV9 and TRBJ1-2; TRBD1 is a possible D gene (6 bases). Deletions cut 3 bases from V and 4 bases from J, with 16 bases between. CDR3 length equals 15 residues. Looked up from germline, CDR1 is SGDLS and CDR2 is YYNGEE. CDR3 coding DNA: TGTGCCAGCAGCGGTCAGGGGTTTGGAGGCTATGGCTACACCTTC. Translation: CASSGQGFGGYGYTF.

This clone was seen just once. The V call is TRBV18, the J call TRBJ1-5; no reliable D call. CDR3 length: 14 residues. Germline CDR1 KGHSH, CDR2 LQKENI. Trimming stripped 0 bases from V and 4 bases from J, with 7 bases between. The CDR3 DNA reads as TGTGCCAGCTCACCACCGGGCATGAATCAGCCCCAGCATTTT. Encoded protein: CASSPPGMNQPQHF.

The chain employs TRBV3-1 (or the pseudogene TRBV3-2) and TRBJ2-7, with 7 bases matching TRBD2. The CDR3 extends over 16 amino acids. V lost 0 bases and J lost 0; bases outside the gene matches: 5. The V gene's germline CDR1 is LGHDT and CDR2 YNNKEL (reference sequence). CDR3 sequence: CASSQEGEGTSYEQYF. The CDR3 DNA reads TGTGCCAGCAGCCAAGAAGGGGAGGGGACCTCCTACGAGCAGTACTTC.

CDR3 region: CASSEPGAGGSSYEQYF. CDR3 sequence (DNA): TGTGCCAGCAGTGAGCCGGGGGCGGGGGGCAGCTCCTACGAGCAGTACTTC. The gene calls are TRBV2 and TRBJ2-7; 8 bases match TRBD2. The V gene end was trimmed by 3 bases and the J gene end by 0 bases; junction bases not matched to a gene: 10. Germline V gives CDR1 SNHLY, CDR2 FYNNEI. There are 17 residues in the CDR3. The full variable domain, in which reference TRBV2 and TRBJ2-7 provide the parts outside the CDR3, is EPEVTQTPSHQVTQMGQEVILRCVPISNHLYFYWYRQILGQKVEFLVSFYNNEISEKSEIFDDQFSVERPDGSNFTLKIRSTKLEDSAMYFCASSEPGAGGSSYEQYFGPGTRLTVT.

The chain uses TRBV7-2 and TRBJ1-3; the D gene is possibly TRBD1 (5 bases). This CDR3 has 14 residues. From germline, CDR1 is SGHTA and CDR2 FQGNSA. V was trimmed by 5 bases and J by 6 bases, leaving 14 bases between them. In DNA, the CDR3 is TGTGCCAGCAGCCGCGGGGCCTTAATAAACACCATATATTTT. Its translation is CASSRGALINTIYF.

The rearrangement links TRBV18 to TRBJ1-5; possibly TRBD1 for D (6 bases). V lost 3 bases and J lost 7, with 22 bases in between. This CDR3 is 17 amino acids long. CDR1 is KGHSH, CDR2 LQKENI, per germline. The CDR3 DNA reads TGTGCCAGCTCACCCTTCGACATAGGCAGGGGAGACCAGCCCCAGCATTTT. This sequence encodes CASSPFDIGRGDQPQHF.

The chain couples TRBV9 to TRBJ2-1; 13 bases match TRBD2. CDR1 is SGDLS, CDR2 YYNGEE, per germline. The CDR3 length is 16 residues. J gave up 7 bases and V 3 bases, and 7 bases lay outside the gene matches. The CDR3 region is CASSGTSGGARNEQFF. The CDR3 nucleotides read TGTGCCAGCAGCGGAACTAGCGGGGGGGCGAGGAATGAGCAGTTCTTC.

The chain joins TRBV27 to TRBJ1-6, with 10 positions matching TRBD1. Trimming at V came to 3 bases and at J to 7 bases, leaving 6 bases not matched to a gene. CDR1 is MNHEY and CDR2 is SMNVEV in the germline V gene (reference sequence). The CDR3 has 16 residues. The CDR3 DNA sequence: TGTGCCAGCAGTTTGATGTCGGGACAGGGGAATTCACCCCTCCACTTT. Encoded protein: CASSLMSGQGNSPLHF.